One and the same sample provided the 25 T cell receptor beta chains below, sequenced in a study of T cells expressing NK-cell markers. Using the 5' RACE reads, TCRdb records one entry per CDR3 protein without DNA. The specimen's table records over 200,000 distinct CDR3 sequences. Sequencing input: blood T cells: a sorted CD56 or NKG2C T cell subset, CD4+ or CD8+ T cells, or bulk PBMC T cells (not recorded which). Receptors originate from a man in his late teens or twenties in good health.

The rearrangement joins TRBV12-3 or TRBV12-4 to TRBJ1-5; checking the TCRdb D call of TRBD1 is not possible without DNA. The CDR3 has 15 amino acids. The CDR3 region is CASSPGQGVGQPQHF.

The chain links TRBV20-1 to TRBJ2-3; TCRdb gives TRBD2 as the D gene, but with no DNA this cannot be confirmed. CDR1 DFQATT and CDR2 SNEGSKA come from the germline V gene (reference sequence). CDR3 size: 13 residues. The CDR3 sequence: CSARGLLADTQYF.

The chain recombines TRBV4-1 with TRBJ2-1; as DNA is missing, the TRBD2 call by TCRdb cannot be tested. The CDR3 loop spans 15 amino acids. Germline V gene lookup returns CDR1 MGHRA and CDR2 YSYEKL. This CDR3 is CASSQVGLRYNEQFF.

The CDR3 here is CASTGATEGHDNEQFF. The V and J genes are TRBV30 and TRBJ2-1; the D call from TCRdb, TRBD2, cannot be confirmed without DNA. CDR1 is GTSNPN and CDR2 is SVGIG in the germline V gene (reference sequence). This CDR3 comprises 16 residues.

The chain recombines TRBV4-2 with TRBJ2-1; TCRdb indicates TRBD2, and absent DNA this call remains unverified. Germline lookup yields CDR1 LGHNA and CDR2 YNFKEQ. The CDR3 is 15 residues long. Here the CDR3 reads CASSLIAGGTNEQFF.

V usage is TRBV10-3 and J usage is TRBJ2-1; TCRdb reports TRBD1, a call that lacks DNA to check it against. Germline CDR1 reads ENHRY; CDR2 reads SYGVKD. The CDR3 contains 15 residues. The CDR3 is CATGKGGETYNEQFF.

The chain uses TRBV20-1 and TRBJ2-1; there is no DNA to check the TCRdb D call of TRBD2. Per the germline V gene, CDR1 is DFQATT and CDR2 is SNEGSKA (reference sequence). CDR3 length: 13 residues. The CDR3 region is CSAIAGGRVEQFF.

This chain joins TRBV24-1 and TRBJ2-1; no DNA is available, so the TRBD1 call from TCRdb remains unchecked. Germline CDR1 KGHDR, CDR2 SFDVKD. CDR3 length: 17 amino acids. The CDR3 protein is CATSDPRQGQGGNEQFF.

The chain recombines TRBV12-3 or TRBV12-4 with TRBJ2-5; as DNA is missing, the TRBD1 call by TCRdb cannot be tested. The CDR3 totals 15 residues. The CDR3 loop reads CASSAGTRRSETQYF.

The rearrangement joins TRBV5-6 to TRBJ2-1; there is no DNA to check the TCRdb D call of TRBD2. The CDR3 runs to 16 residues. The V gene's germline CDR1 is SGHDT and CDR2 YYEEEE. CDR3 residues: CASRVGLAGGHNEQFF.

The chain couples TRBV12-3 or TRBV12-4 to TRBJ2-3. The CDR3 length is 11 residues. This CDR3 reads CASSSLDTQYF.

The V gene is TRBV14, the J gene TRBJ2-5; the D call from TCRdb, TRBD1, cannot be confirmed without DNA. Germline V lookup: CDR1 SGHDN, CDR2 FVKESK. The CDR3 is made up of 16 amino acids. CDR3 sequence: CASSKLRSDRQETQYF.

The chain is built from TRBV12-3 or TRBV12-4 and TRBJ2-3; lacking DNA, the TRBD2 call made by TCRdb goes unchecked. The CDR3 runs to 20 residues. The CDR3 protein is CASSLAPGLAGGPDTDTQYF.

V is TRBV5-1 and J is TRBJ1-6; the TCRdb D gene call, TRBD1, has no DNA to confirm it. Germline V lookup: CDR1 SGHRS, CDR2 YFSETQ. The CDR3 spans 15 residues. This CDR3 is CASSAHRGGDSPLHF. Based on the CDR3 plus reference TRBV5-1 and TRBJ1-6, the full variable domain is KAGVTQTPRYLIKTRGQQVTLSCSPISGHRSVSWYQQTPGQGLQFLFEYFSETQRNKGNFPGRFSGRQFSNSRSEMNVSTLELGDSALYLCASSAHRGGDSPLHFGNGTRLTVT.

This chain joins TRBV15 and TRBJ2-2. CDR3 length: 15 amino acids. Looked up from germline, CDR1 is LNHNV and CDR2 is YYDKDF (reference sequence). The CDR3: CATSRDLRRWGELFF.

CDR3 in amino acids: CSARDGTSGAFEQYF. This sequence joins TRBV20-1 and TRBJ2-7; TCRdb's D call, TRBD2, is unchecked because there is no DNA. CDR1 and CDR2 from the germline V gene are DFQATT and SNEGSKA (reference sequence). This CDR3 has 15 amino acids.

The chain uses TRBV29-1 and TRBJ2-1; no DNA is available, so the TRBD2 call from TCRdb remains unchecked. The CDR3 runs to 16 residues. CDR1 is SQVTM, CDR2 ANQGSEA, per germline. The CDR3 sequence is CSVYITSSGIGDEQFF.

The chain combines TRBV4-1 with TRBJ1-2; TCRdb reports TRBD1, a call that lacks DNA to check it against. The germline CDR1 and CDR2 sequences are MGHRA and YSYEKL. The CDR3 sequence is 15 residues long. CDR3 loop: CASSQAQGTLYGYTF.

V is TRBV18 and J is TRBJ2-5; the D gene TCRdb calls, TRBD2, cannot be checked with no DNA. CDR1 and CDR2 from the germline V gene are KGHSH and LQKENI. This CDR3 region has 14 residues. The CDR3 here is CASSELAGKETQYF. The full variable domain, with the rest looked up from reference TRBV18 and TRBJ2-5, is NAGVMQNPRHLVRRRGQEARLRCSPMKGHSHVYWYRQLPEEGLKFMVYLQKENIIDESGMPKERFSAEFPKEGPSILRIQQVVRGDSAAYFCASSELAGKETQYFGPGTRLLVL.

The chain joins TRBV20-1 to TRBJ1-2; TCRdb's D gene call, TRBD1, goes unchecked for lack of DNA. The CDR3 runs to 11 residues. The germline gives CDR1 DFQATT, CDR2 SNEGSKA (reference sequence). CDR3 in amino acids: CSAQDNYGYTF.

The chain joins TRBV29-1 to TRBJ2-1. This CDR3 spans 13 amino acids. Germline CDR1 SQVTM, CDR2 ANQGSEA. The CDR3: CSVATPLKGEQFF.

The rearrangement links TRBV18 to TRBJ2-3; TCRdb picks TRBD2, but there is no DNA to check that call. There are 14 residues in the CDR3. Germline values: CDR1 KGHSH, CDR2 LQKENI. The CDR3 region is CASSPIAGADTQYF.

The chain uses TRBV6-4 and TRBJ2-1; TCRdb's D gene call, TRBD2, goes unchecked for lack of DNA. CDR1 and CDR2 from the germline V gene are MRHNA and SNTAGT. This CDR3 is built from 15 residues. The CDR3 reads CASSLAGGTHNEQFF.

The chain joins TRBV9 to TRBJ2-3; absent DNA, TCRdb's TRBD2 call cannot be checked. The CDR3 spans 15 residues. Germline-derived CDR1 and CDR2 are SGDLS and YYNGEE. The CDR3 region is CASSMSGMVTDTQYF.

The genes are TRBV2 and TRBJ2-1. The CDR3 extends over 15 amino acids. Germline values: CDR1 SNHLY, CDR2 FYNNEI. CDR3: CASSEDRGSYNEQFF.